This TCR beta chain stems from a study of cytomegalovirus exposure and HLA in healthy donors (dated by TCRdb to about 2017). Notes on the research overall: According to an earlier analysis of a few hundred of the donors, about 180 million T cells yielded 100 million or so unique TCR beta sequences and less than 300 Gb of sequence data. An earlier analysis of 587 of the donors used high-throughput TCR beta sequencing to judge whether each TCR beta V gene segment behaved as functional or pseudogenic. Using immunosequencing, the study profiled T cell repertoires from 550 to 750 subjects and related those repertoires to cytomegalovirus serostatus. An early release that covered some 630 HLA-typed donors contained approximately 300 gigabases of sequencing data and around 80 million unique TCR sequences. Among over 350 genotyped donors of the cohort, an average of about 240,000 unique TCR beta nucleotide sequences were sequenced per donor, around a sixth of them non-productive. Roughly 5 DR-DQ haplotypes were handled as single units for association and clustering, since linkage in the cohort was strong. Of the 350 to 400 genotyped donors, about 84% fell in the genetic ancestry cluster associated with self-reported Caucasian donors. All discovery cohort repertoires had been generated using a single sequencing platform. To predict cytomegalovirus infection status, the study brought together high-throughput TCR immunosequencing, statistical association of individual TCRs with disease status, and machine learning. Rather than using new phenotypic data, the later analysis identified candidate immune exposures from TCR beta sequences and from how often those sequences occurred across donors. HLA typing included class I and class II loci at four-digit resolution. Typing coverage differed by locus: A, B, C, DRB1 and DQB1 were typed in roughly 620-630 donors, DQA1 in 522, DPA1 in 600 to 610, and DPB1 in roughly 450. A later genetic analysis used genome-wide SNP genotypes for 398 of the 666 donors, treating that subset as a discovery cohort. In a later analysis, previously published TCR beta repertoires from some 640 donors were re-analyzed and high-resolution HLA genotyping was added so that TCR occurrence patterns could be studied. Donor age, sex, ethnicity and CMV serostatus were compiled alongside the repertoire data. In addition to the first cohort of around 670 subjects, a separate validation cohort of 100 to 150 different subjects was used. The study aimed to test whether cataloging public T cell receptors could reveal signatures of past pathogen exposure.

Library generation was performed with the immunoSEQ multiplex PCR assay. For the multiplex PCR, a mixture combining 60 forward primers for TCR Vbeta segments and 13 reverse primers for TCR Jbeta segments was used. The CDR3 region of rearranged TCR beta genes was amplified from genomic DNA by a multiplex PCR assay. The amplified TCR beta libraries were sequenced on the Illumina HiSeq System as 87-base-pair reads. Turning to the authors' computational methods: In a later analysis, roughly 80 million unique TCR beta chains were counted across the roughly 670 repertoires, and roughly 11 million of these chains were shared by at least two donors. To remove PCR and sequencing errors, raw reads were error-corrected and collapsed into unique sequences using a nearest-neighbor algorithm that merged closely related sequences. CDR3 sequences were aligned to IMGT reference sequences to assign V, D and J gene segments. Each retained sequence needed at least a six-nucleotide match to both a V gene segment and a J gene segment. A rearrangement was called productive if the CDR3 had no stop codons and remained in frame with V and J, and every other rearrangement was called non-productive. CDR3 was defined by IMGT convention, running from the second conserved V-encoded cysteine to the conserved J-encoded phenylalanine. The earlier analysis of a few hundred of the donors excluded any sequence lacking an unambiguous match to a single V gene segment. An earlier analysis of fewer than 750 of the donors called V segments functional above 56.7% productive rearrangements and segregating when the between-donor standard deviation exceeded 5%. A statistical classification framework was built for diagnosing cytomegalovirus status from the catalog of TCR beta chain sequences. V and J gene assignment, in a later analysis, came from comparing TCR nucleotide sequences with IMGT/GENE-DB human TR gene sequences. The TCRdist pipeline was used in a later analysis to assign CDR3 sequences and most-parsimonious VDJ recombination scenarios. In a later analysis, each TCR beta chain was defined by its CDR3 amino acid sequence together with its V-gene family, and reads lacking a unique V-gene family were excluded. As a way to deal with suspected cross-contamination and a sequencing artifact, a later analysis dropped 450 to 600 nucleotide sequences that were highly shared and had low generation probability. In a later analysis, a clonal expansion index for each public chain was calculated from normalized within-repertoire ranks of inferred template counts. A later analysis computed generation probabilities with a VDJ recombination model fitted to out-of-frame rearrangements, and checked the results against IGoR. In a later analysis, hypergeometric tests were used to score TCR-TCR, TCR-HLA and TCR-CMV co-occurrence, with a repertoire-size bias correction applied to TCR pairs. In a later analysis, false discovery rates were estimated by permuting HLA or CMV assignments 20 times. In a later analysis, co-occurring TCRs were grouped using DBSCAN, with TCRdist sequence similarity added in when clustering inside HLA-allele-positive subsets. Repertoires with fewer than 30,000 or more than 120,000 public chains, plus five repertoires with anomalous nucleotide sharing, were excluded from co-occurrence clustering. This immuneACCESS table, as held by TCRdb, lists in-frame sequences with V and J called but not all clones. Of the missing ones, under half trace to an unresolved V gene in checked studies; the others have no known cause. That table is the source of V, J and clone size, and D and trimming were worked out from the DNA. The sample table records 60,000 to 70,000 clones; 78% of these occur just once. The ten biggest clones cover roughly 8.2% of the sample.

The cohort was made up of approximately 670 healthy bone marrow donors. At the time of sampling, all cohort members were nominally healthy, though unrecorded immune exposures were likely present. The donor was CMV seropositive and was included in the group of 250 to 350 seropositive cohort members. Each donor provided a peripheral blood sample, and peripheral blood mononuclear cells were used for TCR beta sequencing. The Qiagen DNeasy Blood Extraction Kit was used to extract genomic DNA from the blood cell samples. CDR1 LNHDA and CDR2 SQIVND were looked up in the germline V gene (reference sequence). CDR3 length: 14 amino acids, cysteine to phenylalanine. Solely the CDR3 DNA is kept, with 42 bases framed from the first base. Trimming removed 1 base from V and 5 bases from J; the gene matches leave 3 bases unexplained. General conclusions and limits of the study: According to the authors, the approach could potentially be generalized to other disease states and immunological phenotypes. Compared with the roughly 710-donor mean, donors in an Asian-associated ancestry cluster had fewer N-insertions in productive TCRs, according to a later genetic analysis. Specific HLA alleles were associated with 15,000 to 20,000 TCR beta sequences at a false discovery rate of 0.05 in a later analysis. For the cohort, immune exposure information was limited to CMV serostatus. When HLA alleles, especially DR and DQ, strongly co-occurred, TCR associations were difficult to assign to individual alleles. The earlier analysis of around 600 of the donors excluded around 17 rarely observed V segments, including chromosome 9 orphons, because counts were too low. This cohort had only TCR beta chains sequenced, and the lack of alpha or paired-chain data limited which features could be detected. Roughly uniform sequencing depth across donors was assumed in presence/absence analyses, although this assumption may not hold. Several of the top co-occurrence clusters appeared to be linked to parvovirus B19, influenza, CMV and Epstein-Barr virus, according to a later analysis. In a later analysis, HLA-associated TCR beta chains showed more clonal expansion and lower generation probabilities than non-associated chains that were equally common. Because HLA typing was unavailable for some donors at each locus, only the typed subset was used in association tests. Some IMGT-functional V segments, including TRBV6-2 and TRBV6-3, could not be told apart with the 87-base-pair reads, so those segments were excluded. Across donors, most TCR sequences were observed very rarely, whereas some public TCRs were present in many individuals. The study listed over 150 TCR beta chains as associated with cytomegalovirus. A cluster of highly shared sequence variants was judged likely to be a technical artifact of the sequencing pipeline. In a later genetic analysis, a missense DCLRE1C variant was associated with V-gene and J-gene trimming of TCR beta chains, and the association was replicated in an independent cohort. A further reported finding was that TCR beta sequences accurately predicted the HLA-A and HLA-B alleles for most subjects in the first cohort. In vitro tests confirmed that a few of the cytomegalovirus-associated TCR beta chains recognize cytomegalovirus antigens. The classifier was reported to diagnose cytomegalovirus status with high specificity and sensitivity in both the original and validation cohorts. Linkage disequilibrium might explain the correlated functional status among segregating V segments, but an unknown experimental factor could not be excluded. A later analysis found that most CMV-associated TCR beta chains appeared HLA-restricted, with HLA associations seemingly driven largely by CMV exposure. In an earlier analysis of approximately 600 of the donors, most TCR beta V segments were observed in productive rearrangements about 90% or about 30% of the time, broadly matching IMGT annotations. In a later analysis, the rate of TCR association differed among HLA loci, with DRB1 alleles having the most associated TCRs and HLA-C alleles having the fewest.

Points on this clone: What antigen it recognizes has not been identified. The record has no base qualities; no much larger clone is one base away.

The TCR was taken from a man younger than 30 in good health and CMV-seropositive. The receptor chain draws on TRBV19 and TRBJ2-5; 8 junctional bases match TRBD2. The sequencing input was PBMCs. DNA sequence: TGTGCCAGTAGTATAGCGAGCGGGAGTGAGACCCAGTACTTC. Its protein is CASSIASGSETQYF.